This TCR beta chain came from a study of cytomegalovirus exposure and HLA in healthy donors. Deletions cut 4 bases from V and 2 bases from J, with 13 bases between. The CDR3 sequence is 14 residues long. CDR1 is SQVTM, CDR2 ANQGSEA, per germline. A remark on this clone: Its antigen is currently unknown.

Overall study findings and caveats: In all likelihood, a cluster of highly shared sequence variants was a sequencing artifact.

PCR employed 60 Vbeta and 13 Jbeta primers. The protocol was immunoSEQ multiplex PCR, while the TCRdb copy is restricted to in-frame clones and leaves out a portion. The repertoire consists of under 250,000 clones, with around 77% occurring once and the leading ten covering just under 3%. The chain combines TRBV29-1 with TRBJ2-3; tentatively, D is TRBD2 (5 bases). The TCR comes from a woman in her 30s in good health and CMV-seronegative. Sequenced sample: PBMCs. DNA for the CDR3: TGCAGCGTTGCCTTCGGTAGCGTCACAGATACGCAGTATTTT. This codes for CSVAFGSVTDTQYF.